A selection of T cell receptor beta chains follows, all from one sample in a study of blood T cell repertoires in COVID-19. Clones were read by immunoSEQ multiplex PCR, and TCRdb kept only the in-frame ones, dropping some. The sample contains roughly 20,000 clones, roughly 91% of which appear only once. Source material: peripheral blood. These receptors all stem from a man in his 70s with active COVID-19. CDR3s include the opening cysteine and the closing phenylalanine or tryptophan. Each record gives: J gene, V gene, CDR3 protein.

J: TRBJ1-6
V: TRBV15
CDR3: CATSRDKGAYSPLHF

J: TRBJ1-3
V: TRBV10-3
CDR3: CAIKPAGETGNTIYF

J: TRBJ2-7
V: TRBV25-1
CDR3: CASSERGFHEQYF

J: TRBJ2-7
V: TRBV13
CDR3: CASSQGGGGYEQYF

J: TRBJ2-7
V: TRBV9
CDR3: CASSVGSAGGVYEQYF

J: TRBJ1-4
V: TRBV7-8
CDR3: CASSLDSTGPGEKLFF

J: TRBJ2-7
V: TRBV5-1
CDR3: CASSLRQGAREQYF

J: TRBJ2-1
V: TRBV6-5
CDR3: CASSQGSGEQFF

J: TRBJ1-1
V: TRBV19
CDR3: CASGLTATEAFF

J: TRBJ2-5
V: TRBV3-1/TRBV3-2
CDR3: CASRVTYRTSQETQYF

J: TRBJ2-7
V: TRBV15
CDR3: CATSLRLAGVHEQYF

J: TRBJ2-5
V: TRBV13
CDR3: CASSLLARETQYF

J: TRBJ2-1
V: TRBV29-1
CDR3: CSADEIVGSYNEQFF

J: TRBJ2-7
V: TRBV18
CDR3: CASSPSGTGVSHEQYF

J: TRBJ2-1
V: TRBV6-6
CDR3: CASSYRLAGESEQFF

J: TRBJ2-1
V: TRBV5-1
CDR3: CASSLVLSTENYNEQFF

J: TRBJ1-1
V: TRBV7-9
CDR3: CASSLGQGNTEAFF

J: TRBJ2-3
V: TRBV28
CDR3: CASTTSGRPDTQYF

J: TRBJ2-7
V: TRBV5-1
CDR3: CASSLSVLAGGDEQYF

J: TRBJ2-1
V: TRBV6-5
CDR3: CASSYSQGSYNEQFF

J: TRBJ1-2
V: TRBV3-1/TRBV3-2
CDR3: CASSPLTGVGYTF

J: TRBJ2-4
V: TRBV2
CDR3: CASAWSSYAKNIQYF

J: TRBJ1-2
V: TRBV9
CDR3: CASSVGQDYGYTF

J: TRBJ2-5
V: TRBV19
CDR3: CASSTGFGGETQYF

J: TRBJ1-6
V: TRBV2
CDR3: CASSLGQKDSPLHF

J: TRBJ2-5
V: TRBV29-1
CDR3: CSVTQGGQETQYF

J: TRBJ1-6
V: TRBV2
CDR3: CASIEWRGSPLHF